These 27 T cell receptor beta chains came from one sample sequenced in a study of cytomegalovirus exposure and HLA in healthy donors. 60 Vbeta and 13 Jbeta primers were used in PCR. The method was immunoSEQ multiplex PCR; TCRdb's version includes in-frame clones alone and lacks a portion of them. The sample carries 150,000 or so clones, around 80% recorded once. What was sequenced was PBMCs. The source is a man between 45 and 60 years old in good health and CMV-seronegative.

This chain links TRBV10-1 with TRBJ1-5, with D maybe TRBD1 (6 bases). The length of the CDR3 is 15 residues. V lost 3 bases and J lost 2, with 11 bases in between. Germline V gene data show CDR1 as WNHNN and CDR2 as SYGVQD (reference sequence). CDR3 DNA: TGCGCCAGCAGTGAAACAGGGCAGGGCAATCAGCCCCAGCATTTT. Its translation: CASSETGQGNQPQHF.

The V gene is TRBV7-9, the J gene TRBJ2-3; TRBD1 matches at 7 bases. Germline assignment: CDR1 SEHNR and CDR2 FQNEAQ (reference sequence). With 1 base clipped from V and 2 bases from J, the junction kept 3 bases outside the gene matches. The CDR3 covers 15 residues. The CDR3 coding sequence is TGTGCCAGCAGCTTAGTTGGACAGGACACAGATACGCAGTATTTT. Its protein is CASSLVGQDTDTQYF.

The chain is built from TRBV5-1 and TRBJ1-1; the D is unclear. Trimming cost V 4 bases and J 1 base, with 8 bases left between them. This CDR3 contains 13 residues. Germline V CDR1 and CDR2: SGHRS, YFSETQ. DNA of the CDR3: TGCGCCAGCAGCACCTCAGGGAACACTGAAGCTTTCTTT. This codes for CASSTSGNTEAFF.

This clone has a single count. This rearrangement joins TRBV5-1 to TRBJ2-3, with TRBD2 identical over 13 bases. In germline, CDR1 is SGHRS, CDR2 YFSETQ. The ends lost 5 bases at V and 2 bases at J; junction bases unmatched: 8. This CDR3 is built from 17 residues. This CDR3 reads CASSPPGLAGFTDTQYF. In DNA, the CDR3 is TGCGCCAGCAGTCCGCCGGGACTAGCGGGATTCACAGATACGCAGTATTTT.

V gene TRBV7-9 combines with J gene TRBJ1-5; 11 bases fit TRBD1. This CDR3 has 18 amino acids. The junction had 11 bases not matched to a gene; V was cut back by 5 bases and J by 2 bases. Germline lookup yields CDR1 SEHNR and CDR2 FQNEAQ (reference sequence). CDR3 amino acids: CASSRTGGPQMGNQPQHF. DNA for the CDR3: TGTGCCAGCAGCCGGACAGGGGGCCCCCAGATGGGCAATCAGCCCCAGCATTTT.

V gene TRBV5-8 combines with J gene TRBJ1-5; D call uncertain. Per the germline V gene, CDR1 is SGHTS and CDR2 is YDEGEE. The CDR3 covers 18 residues. V lost 0 bases and J lost 7, with 23 bases in between. For the CDR3, the DNA is TGTGCCAGCAGCTTGGTCATCTTACTAGGGTACAACAAACAGCCCCAGCATTTT. Translated, it gives CASSLVILLGYNKQPQHF.

Notes on this clone: A junction boundary mismatches the germline segment, possibly from a read error. The genes are TRBV6-5 and TRBJ1-5; 10 bases line up with TRBD1. The CDR3 is 14 residues long. CDR1 MNHEY and CDR2 SVGAGI come from the germline V gene. The CDR3 loop is CASRQTGGNQPQHF. The CDR3 nucleotides are TGTGCCAGCAGACAGACAGGGGGCAACCAGCCCCAGCATTTT.

This clone was observed once. The rearrangement joins TRBV27 to TRBJ1-1, with 9 bases identical to TRBD1. The CDR3 runs to 14 residues. Trimming cost V 8 bases and J 4 bases; bases outside gene matches: 8. Germline CDR1 is MNHEY and CDR2 is SMNVEV (reference sequence). This CDR3 reads CASQGTGRSTEAFF. The CDR3 nucleotides are TGTGCCAGCCAGGGGACAGGGCGGTCCACTGAAGCTTTCTTT.

The CDR3 reads CASSKGQLGDSPLHF. DNA for the CDR3: TGTGCCAGCAGCAAGGGACAGTTGGGCGATTCACCCCTCCACTTT. This chain joins TRBV5-4 and TRBJ1-6, with 7 bases identical to TRBD1. Losses at the gene ends were 4 bases for V and 8 bases for J; bases not matched to a gene: 9. The CDR3 spans 15 residues. Germline V CDR1 and CDR2: SGHNT, YYREEE (reference sequence).

CDR3: CASSSRERGYTF. As DNA, the CDR3 is TGTGCCAGCAGTTCACGAGAGCGAGGCTACACCTTC. The V call is TRBV6-5, the J call TRBJ1-2; D gene ambiguous. Germline CDR1 reads MNHEY; CDR2 reads SVGAGI. Trimming removed 4 bases at V and 8 bases at J, with 11 bases between. CDR3 size: 12 residues.

The chain recombines TRBV10-3 with TRBJ2-6; D may be TRBD2 (5 bases). The V end was cut by 8 bases, the J end by 1 base, with 12 bases between. This CDR3 has 15 residues. Germline V lookup: CDR1 ENHRY, CDR2 SYGVKD. CDR3 region: CAISRTESGANVLTF. The CDR3 DNA reads as TGTGCCATCTCCCGGACTGAGTCTGGGGCCAACGTCCTGACTTTC.

The gene calls are TRBV29-1 and TRBJ2-3; 8 bases match TRBD1. Germline values: CDR1 SQVTM, CDR2 ANQGSEA. The CDR3 length is 13 residues. With V trimmed by 8 bases and J by 0 bases, 4 bases remained unmatched. This chain's CDR3 is CSLGQESTDTQYF. The CDR3 region has the DNA TGCAGCCTGGGACAGGAGAGCACAGATACGCAGTATTTT.

The rearrangement joins TRBV7-3 to TRBJ1-3; 9 bases are a match to TRBD1. The CDR3 totals 15 residues. V lost 5 bases and J lost 2; bases outside the gene matches: 4. Per germline, CDR1 SGHTA and CDR2 FQGTGA. In nucleotides, the CDR3 is TGTGCCAGCAGCCTCGGGACAGGGACTGGAAACACCATATATTTT. Its translation is CASSLGTGTGNTIYF.

The DNA for the CDR3 is TGTGCCAGTAGTATCCGGGACTCCTACGAGCAGTACTTC. Protein product: CASSIRDSYEQYF. The chain employs TRBV19 and TRBJ2-7; D might be TRBD2 (5 bases). CDR3 length equals 13 residues. Germline loops: CDR1 LNHDA, CDR2 SQIVND (reference sequence). Trimming shortened V by 3 bases and J by 0 bases, and 6 bases separated the two germline ends. Complete variable domain (other parts from reference TRBV19 and TRBJ2-7): DGGITQSPKYLFRKEGQNVTLSCEQNLNHDAMYWYRQDPGQGLRLIYYSQIVNDFQKGDIAEGYSVSREKKESFPLTVTSAQKNPTAFYLCASSIRDSYEQYFGPGTRLTVT.

The chain employs TRBV12-2 and TRBJ2-1; TRBD1 was called by the table and not checked on the DNA. TRBV12-2 corresponds to a pseudogene. This CDR3 comprises 17 residues. The CDR3 loop reads CASRLQWTVSSYNEQFF. CDR3 bases: TGTGCAAGTCGCTTACAATGGACAGTGAGCTCCTACAATGAGCAGTTCTTC.

The gene calls are TRBV9 and TRBJ2-1; 9 nucleotides line up with TRBD1. Trimming cost V 3 bases and J 5 bases; bases outside gene matches: 9. The CDR3 is 16 residues long. The germline CDR1 and CDR2 sequences are SGDLS and YYNGEE. Written as DNA, the CDR3 is TGTGCCAGCAGCGCGTACATGGGACAGGGCCACAATGAGCAGTTCTTC. The encoded protein is CASSAYMGQGHNEQFF.

This chain connects TRBV7-2 to TRBJ2-1; weak D call: TRBD1 (6 bases). Per the germline V gene, CDR1 is SGHTA and CDR2 is FQGNSA. CDR3 length: 14 residues. V lost 3 bases and J lost 2, with 8 bases in between. The CDR3 DNA sequence: TGTGCCAGCAGCTTGCAGGGGACCTACAATGAGCAGTTCTTC. It encodes CASSLQGTYNEQFF.

This sequence joins TRBV11-3 and TRBJ1-1; 8 nucleotides line up with TRBD1. CDR1 and CDR2 from the germline V gene are SGHNT and YENEEA. The CDR3 consists of 14 residues. Trimming took 4 bases from V and 4 from J; bases not matched to a gene: 5. The CDR3 bases are TGTGCCAGCAGCTCAGGACAGGGAGGCACTGAAGCTTTCTTT. It yields the protein CASSSGQGGTEAFF.

The rearrangement links TRBV29-1 to TRBJ1-6; D remains unclear. This CDR3 has 13 amino acids. From germline, CDR1 is SQVTM and CDR2 ANQGSEA. V gave up 4 bases and J gave up 8 bases, with 12 bases separating them. DNA for the CDR3: TGCAGCGTTGCCAAGACGGCGGATTCACCCCTCCACTTT. Translated, it gives CSVAKTADSPLHF.

This rearrangement joins TRBV9 to TRBJ1-2; 9 bases map to TRBD1. CDR1 is SGDLS, CDR2 YYNGEE, per germline. V was pared by 3 bases and J by 5 bases, with 11 bases of the junction left unmatched. CDR3 length equals 16 residues. CDR3 in amino acids: CASSEGDGTGIYGYTF. In nucleotides, the CDR3 is TGTGCCAGCAGCGAGGGAGACGGGACAGGGATTTATGGCTACACCTTC.

The count of this clone is one. CDR3 amino acids: CASRPGQGPLEQYF. In DNA form, the CDR3 reads TGTGCCAGCAGACCCGGGCAGGGCCCCCTCGAGCAGTACTTC. V usage is TRBV7-8 and J usage is TRBJ2-7, with a tentative D call TRBD1 (5 bases). The V gene's germline CDR1 is SGHVS and CDR2 FQNEAQ. Between the trimmed V and J ends, which lost 6 bases and 6 bases, there was a span of 18 bases. This CDR3 comprises 14 residues.

The CDR3 nucleotides are TGTGCCAGCAGTTTGAAGTCAGGGGCCGTGAACACTGAAGCTTTCTTT. Translation: CASSLKSGAVNTEAFF. The chain combines TRBV27 with TRBJ1-1; possibly TRBD1 for D (6 bases). CDR3 length equals 16 residues. Germline V gene data show CDR1 as MNHEY and CDR2 as SMNVEV (reference sequence). Trimming shortened V by 3 bases and J by 0 bases, and 14 bases separated the two germline ends.

The chain couples TRBV19 to TRBJ2-3; 7 bases are a match to TRBD2. Germline CDR1 LNHDA, CDR2 SQIVND (reference sequence). V dropped 6 bases and J dropped 4; count of bases not matched to a gene: 7. This CDR3 region has 14 residues. CDR3 DNA sequence: TGTGCCAGTAGCCCAGCGGGGCACGCAGATACGCAGTATTTT. It is translated as CASSPAGHADTQYF.

V gene TRBV7-2 combines with J gene TRBJ2-2, with 8 positions matching TRBD1. This CDR3 is built from 15 residues. From germline, CDR1 is SGHTA and CDR2 FQGNSA. The trim removed 5 bases at V and 3 bases at J, leaving 5 bases unmatched. This chain's CDR3 is CASSLRGLDTGELFF. The CDR3 DNA follows: TGTGCCAGCAGCCTCAGGGGGCTTGACACCGGGGAGCTGTTTTTT. Combining the CDR3 with reference TRBV7-2 and TRBJ2-2 gives the whole variable domain GAGVSQSPSNKVTEKGKDVELRCDPISGHTALYWYRQSLGQGLEFLIYFQGNSAPDKSGLPSDRFSAERTGGSVSTLTIQRTQQEDSAVYLCASSLRGLDTGELFFGEGSRLTVL.

The chain links TRBV19 to TRBJ2-7, with D unclear. The CDR3 spans 14 residues. The V gene's germline CDR1 is LNHDA and CDR2 SQIVND (reference sequence). With 0 bases removed from V and 0 bases from J, the gap between germline ends came to 6 bases. CDR3 region: CASSIDDNSYEQYF. The DNA for the CDR3 is TGTGCCAGTAGTATAGACGACAACTCCTACGAGCAGTACTTC.

The chain has TRBV19 and TRBJ2-7, with D perhaps TRBD2 (6 bases). Trimming stripped 6 bases from V and 3 bases from J, with 15 bases between. CDR1 LNHDA and CDR2 SQIVND come from the germline V gene (reference sequence). The CDR3 has 14 residues. The CDR3 DNA follows: TGTGCCAGTAGCACTATGGGGGGAAGCTACGAGCAGTACTTC. Translating gives CASSTMGGSYEQYF.

This rearrangement joins TRBV19 to TRBJ1-5; 9 bases map to TRBD1. The CDR3 sequence is 14 residues long. After removal of 5 bases from V and 5 bases from J, the junction contained 4 bases not matched to a gene. Germline V gene data show CDR1 as LNHDA and CDR2 as SQIVND (reference sequence). Here the CDR3 DNA reads TGTGCCAGTAGTTGGGGACAGGGCGATCAGCCCCAGCATTTT. This codes for CASSWGQGDQPQHF.